Listed below are T cell receptor beta chains from one sample, sequenced in a study of monozygotic twins with inflammatory bowel disease. TCRdb re-called the 5' RACE reads and catalogs CDR3 proteins one per entry, DNA excluded. The sample data list about 380,000 distinct CDR3 sequences. Sequences were obtained from blood. The receptors derive from a human donor with ulcerative colitis or Crohn's disease, or a healthy co-twin of an affected twin (not recorded which). Both conserved end residues are part of each CDR3.

v_gene,j_gene,CDR3aa
TRBV19,TRBJ1-5,CASSPLAGDSNQPQHF
TRBV29-1,TRBJ1-4,CSVKPEGEKLFF
TRBV15,TRBJ2-5,CATSKDEGETQYF
TRBV12-3/TRBV12-4,TRBJ2-3,CASSFGGGSRSRTTDTQYF
TRBV7-6,TRBJ2-1,CASSSSGRVGTYNEQFF
TRBV7-8,TRBJ1-5,CASSSAGRDQNQPQHF
TRBV4-2,TRBJ2-3,CASSQEGPQGTDTQYF
TRBV27,TRBJ1-2,CASSLMRTDYGYTF
TRBV18,TRBJ2-1,CASSEGHRTSGGRGDNEQFF
TRBV19,TRBJ2-3,CASSTRQGVKESPSTDTQYF
TRBV5-5,TRBJ2-5,CASSFSGLETQYF
TRBV6-1,TRBJ2-2,CASSGSLIKNTGELFF
TRBV7-9,TRBJ1-4,CASSSTDRGWLFF
TRBV20-1,TRBJ1-2,CSARDRVAYGYTF
TRBV7-2,TRBJ2-1,CASSTQRVLNEQFF
TRBV7-2,TRBJ1-2,CASSLSGDGYTF
TRBV19,TRBJ2-1,CASSSLGEGHSYNEQFF
TRBV5-1,TRBJ1-2,CASSQRTGGSYGYTF
TRBV7-9,TRBJ2-7,CASSTGGRGAYEQYF
TRBV18,TRBJ2-3,CASSPLSRSGGMRTDTQYF
TRBV29-1,TRBJ2-7,CSVEDGGGGVVYEQYF
TRBV6-2/TRBV6-3,TRBJ2-7,CASSYGSGGRLYEQYF
TRBV9,TRBJ1-5,CASSTGQSNQPQHF
TRBV7-3,TRBJ2-2,CASSYPGQGTGELFF
TRBV7-6,TRBJ1-1,CASSRGGSGTEAFF
TRBV11-2,TRBJ2-5,CASSSTSGGAGETQYF
TRBV12-3/TRBV12-4,TRBJ1-5,CASSPTVGPQHF
TRBV4-3,TRBJ2-1,CASSQEPFGRFAPDEQFF
TRBV15,TRBJ1-5,CATSRGEDQPQHF
TRBV7-2,TRBJ1-5,CASTFGGEPQHF
TRBV6-1,TRBJ1-1,CASSPLLNTEAFF
TRBV2,TRBJ2-7,CASSDPGQGTPEQYF
TRBV7-9,TRBJ2-7,CASSSDVDSYYEQYF
TRBV5-1,TRBJ2-3,CASSLGGRESDTQYF
TRBV24-1,TRBJ2-7,CATSDPRTGGTYEQYF
TRBV24-1,TRBJ1-1,CAILPRLNTEAFF
TRBV5-1,TRBJ1-2,CASSSDGAYGYTF